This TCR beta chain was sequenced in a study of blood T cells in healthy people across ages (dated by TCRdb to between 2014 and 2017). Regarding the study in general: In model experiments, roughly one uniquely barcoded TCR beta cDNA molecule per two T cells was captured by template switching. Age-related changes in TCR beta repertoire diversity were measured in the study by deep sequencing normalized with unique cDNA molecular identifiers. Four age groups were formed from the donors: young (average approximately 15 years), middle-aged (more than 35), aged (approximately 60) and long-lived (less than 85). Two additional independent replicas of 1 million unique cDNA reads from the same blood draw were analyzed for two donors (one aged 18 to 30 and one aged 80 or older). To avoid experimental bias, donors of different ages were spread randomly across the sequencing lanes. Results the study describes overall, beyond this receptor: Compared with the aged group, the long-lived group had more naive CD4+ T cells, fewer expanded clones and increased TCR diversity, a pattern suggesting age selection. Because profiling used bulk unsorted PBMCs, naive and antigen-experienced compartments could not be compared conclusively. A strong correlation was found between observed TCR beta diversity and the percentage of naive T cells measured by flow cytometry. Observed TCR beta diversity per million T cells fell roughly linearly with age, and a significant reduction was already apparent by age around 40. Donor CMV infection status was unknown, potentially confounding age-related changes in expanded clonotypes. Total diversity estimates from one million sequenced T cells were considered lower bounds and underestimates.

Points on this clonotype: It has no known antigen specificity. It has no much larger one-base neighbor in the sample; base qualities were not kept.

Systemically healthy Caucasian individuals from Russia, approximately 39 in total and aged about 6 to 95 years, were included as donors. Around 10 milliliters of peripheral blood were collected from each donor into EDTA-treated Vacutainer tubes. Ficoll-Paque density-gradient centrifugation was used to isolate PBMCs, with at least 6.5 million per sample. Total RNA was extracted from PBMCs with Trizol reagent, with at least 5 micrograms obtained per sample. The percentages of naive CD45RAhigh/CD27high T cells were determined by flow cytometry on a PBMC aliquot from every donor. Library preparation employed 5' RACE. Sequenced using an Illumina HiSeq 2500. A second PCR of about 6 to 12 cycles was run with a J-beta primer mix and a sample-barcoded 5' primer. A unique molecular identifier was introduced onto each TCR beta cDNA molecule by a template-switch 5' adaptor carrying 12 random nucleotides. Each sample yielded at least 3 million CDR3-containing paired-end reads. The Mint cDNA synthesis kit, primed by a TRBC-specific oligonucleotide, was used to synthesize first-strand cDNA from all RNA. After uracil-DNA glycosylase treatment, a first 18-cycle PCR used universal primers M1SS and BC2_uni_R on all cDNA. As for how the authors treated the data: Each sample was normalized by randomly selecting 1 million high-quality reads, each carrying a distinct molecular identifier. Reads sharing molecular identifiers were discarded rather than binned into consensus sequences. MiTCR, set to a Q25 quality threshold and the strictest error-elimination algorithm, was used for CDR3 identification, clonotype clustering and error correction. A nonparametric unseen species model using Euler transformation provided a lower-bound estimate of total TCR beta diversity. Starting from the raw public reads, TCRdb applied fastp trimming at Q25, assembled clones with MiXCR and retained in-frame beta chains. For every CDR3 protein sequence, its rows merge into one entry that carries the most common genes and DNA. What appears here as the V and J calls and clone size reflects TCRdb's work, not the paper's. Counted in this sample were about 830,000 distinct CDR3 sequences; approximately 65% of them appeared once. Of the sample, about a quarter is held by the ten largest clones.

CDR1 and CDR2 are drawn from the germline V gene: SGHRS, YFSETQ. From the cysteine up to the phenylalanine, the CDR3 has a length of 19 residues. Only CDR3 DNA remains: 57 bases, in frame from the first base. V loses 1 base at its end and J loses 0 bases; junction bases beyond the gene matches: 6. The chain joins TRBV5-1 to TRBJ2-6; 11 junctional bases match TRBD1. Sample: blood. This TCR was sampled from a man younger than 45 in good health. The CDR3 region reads CASSLFGQGAHSGANVLTF. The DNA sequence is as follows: TGCGCCAGCAGCTTGTTCGGACAGGGGGCCCACTCTGGGGCCAACGTCCTGACTTTC.